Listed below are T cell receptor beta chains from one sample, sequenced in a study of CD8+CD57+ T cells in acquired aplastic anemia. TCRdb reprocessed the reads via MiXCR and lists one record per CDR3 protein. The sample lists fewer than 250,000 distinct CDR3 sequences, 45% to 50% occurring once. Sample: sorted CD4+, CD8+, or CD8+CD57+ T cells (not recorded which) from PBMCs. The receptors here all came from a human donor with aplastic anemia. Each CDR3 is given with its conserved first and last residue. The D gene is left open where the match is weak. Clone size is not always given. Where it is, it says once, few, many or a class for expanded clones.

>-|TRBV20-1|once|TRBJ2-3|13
TGCAGCGCCCTTGGGGGGAGCACAGATACGCAGTATTTT
CSALGGSTDTQYF
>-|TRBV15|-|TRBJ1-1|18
TGTGCCACCAGCCGATCCACGAAGGGAGGGAGCATGAACACTGAAGCTTTCTTT
CATSRSTKGGSMNTEAFF
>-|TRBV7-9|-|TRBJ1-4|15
TGTGCCAGCAGCTTAACGGCTGGCAGGGCGTCCTTGGTGTTTTTT
CASSLTAGRASLVFF
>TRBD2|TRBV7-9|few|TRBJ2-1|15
TGTGCCGCAGACGGGGGGTCCAGCTCCTACAATGAGCAGTTCTTC
CAADGGSSSYNEQFF
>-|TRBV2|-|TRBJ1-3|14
TGTGCCAGCAGTGAAGGCAGGGCTGGAAACACCATATATTTT
CASSEGRAGNTIYF
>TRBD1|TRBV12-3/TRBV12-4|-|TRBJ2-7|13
TGTGCCAGCAGTTTTGGCAGGGGGTACGAGCAGTACTTC
CASSFGRGYEQYF
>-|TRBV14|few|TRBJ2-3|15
TGTGCCAGCAGCCAAGACCCGTCCCCCACAGATACGCAGTATTTT
CASSQDPSPTDTQYF
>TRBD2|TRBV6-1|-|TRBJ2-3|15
TGTGCCGACAGACTAGCGGGATCGAGCACAGATACGCAGTATTTT
CADRLAGSSTDTQYF
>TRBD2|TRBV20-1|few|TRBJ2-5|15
TGCAGTGCTTTGACTAGCGGACGCGTCCAAGAGACCCAGTACTTC
CSALTSGRVQETQYF
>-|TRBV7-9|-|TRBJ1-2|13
TGTGCCAGCAGCTTAAGCTCTACTGATGGCTACACCTTC
CASSLSSTDGYTF
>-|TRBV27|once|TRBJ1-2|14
TGTGCCAGTAGAGTCGGACATCCAGGAGTTGACTACACCTTC
CASRVGHPGVDYTF
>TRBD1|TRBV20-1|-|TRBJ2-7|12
TGCAGTGCAGGACAGGGAGGAAACGAGCAGTACTTC
CSAGQGGNEQYF
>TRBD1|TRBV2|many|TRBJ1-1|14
TGTGCCAGCATGTGGACAGGGGGCGAGCCTGAAGCTTTCTTT
CASMWTGGEPEAFF
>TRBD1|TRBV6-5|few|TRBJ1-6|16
TGTGCCAGCAGTTACTGGCTGACAGGGTCTAATTCACCCCTCCACTTT
CASSYWLTGSNSPLHF
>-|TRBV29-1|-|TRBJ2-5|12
TGCAGCGTTGAGCTCGGAAGGGGGACCCAGTACTTC
CSVELGRGTQYF
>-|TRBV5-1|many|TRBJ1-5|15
TGCGCCAGCGCCATGACTGGGGATAGCAATCAGCCCCAGCATTTT
CASAMTGDSNQPQHF
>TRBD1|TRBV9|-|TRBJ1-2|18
TGTGCCAGCGGAGTAGACCGGGACAGGGGGCTCTGGCCCTATGGCTACACCTTC
CASGVDRDRGLWPYGYTF
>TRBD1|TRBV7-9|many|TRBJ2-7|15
TGTGCCAGCAGCGTTACCGGGACAGGGGACTACGAGCAGTACTTC
CASSVTGTGDYEQYF
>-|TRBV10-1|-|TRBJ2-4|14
TGCGCCAGCAGTGAGGGTGGGAGTAAAAACATTCAGTACTTC
CASSEGGSKNIQYF
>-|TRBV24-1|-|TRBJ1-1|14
TGTGCCACCAGTGATTCCCGGGCGAACACTGAAGCTTTCTTT
CATSDSRANTEAFF
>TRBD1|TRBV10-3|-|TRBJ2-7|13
TGTGCCATCAGGGGGACAGGCGTGGACGAGCAGTACTTC
CAIRGTGVDEQYF
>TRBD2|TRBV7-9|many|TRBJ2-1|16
TGTGCCAGCAGCTTATTCCGGACTAGCGAATACAATGAGCAGTTCTTC
CASSLFRTSEYNEQFF
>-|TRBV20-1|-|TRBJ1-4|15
TGCAGTGCTGCCCGAGGGGGGACTACGAACGAAAAACTGTTTTTT
CSAARGGTTNEKLFF
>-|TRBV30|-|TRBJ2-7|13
TGTGCCTGGAGTGTCGGCAGAGACTACGAGCAGTACTTC
CAWSVGRDYEQYF
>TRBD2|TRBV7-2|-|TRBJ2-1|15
TGTGCCAGCAGTTTGGGGACTAGCGGGAGCTCTGAGCAGTTCTTC
CASSLGTSGSSEQFF
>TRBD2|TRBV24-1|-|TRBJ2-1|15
TGTGCCAGCAGAGGGATGGGCGGGGGGAACAATGAGCAGTTCTTC
CASRGMGGGNNEQFF
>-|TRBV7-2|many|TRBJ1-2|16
TGTGCCAGCAGCTTAGCCCCCAGGGAAGCTAACTATGGCTACACCTTC
CASSLAPREANYGYTF
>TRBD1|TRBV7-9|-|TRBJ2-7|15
TGTGCCAGCAGCACCCGGGACAGGGATCTGTACGAGCAGTACTTC
CASSTRDRDLYEQYF
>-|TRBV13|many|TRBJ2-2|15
TGTGCCAGCAGCTTTGATGCGGAATCGGCCGGGGAGCTGTTTTTT
CASSFDAESAGELFF
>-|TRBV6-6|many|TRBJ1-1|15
TGTGCCAGCAATTTCCCCCGGGAAAGTAACACTGAAGCTTTCTTT
CASNFPRESNTEAFF
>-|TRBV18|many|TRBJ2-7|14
TGTGCCAGCTCGTCCCGGGACCGCGGCCACGAGCAGTACTTC
CASSSRDRGHEQYF
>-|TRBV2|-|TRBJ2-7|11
TGTGCCAGCAAAACCCTATACGAGCAGTACTTC
CASKTLYEQYF
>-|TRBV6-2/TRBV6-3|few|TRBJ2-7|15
TGTGCCAGCACCACCAGCACCGGCAGGACCTACGAGCAGTACTTC
CASTTSTGRTYEQYF
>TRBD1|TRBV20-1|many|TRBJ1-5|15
TGCAGTGCTGAAGGGACAGGGGGGGGCAATCAGCCCCAGCATTTT
CSAEGTGGGNQPQHF
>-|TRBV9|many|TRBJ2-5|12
TGTGCCAGCAGCCCACGCCAGGGTACCCAGTACTTC
CASSPRQGTQYF
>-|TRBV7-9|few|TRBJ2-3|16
TGTGCCAGCAGCTTAGCGCCAGGGATCAGCACAGATACGCAGTATTTT
CASSLAPGISTDTQYF
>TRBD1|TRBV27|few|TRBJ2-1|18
TGTGCCAGCAGCCTCCAATTAACCCCGGGACAGGGCCACAATGAGCAGTTCTTC
CASSLQLTPGQGHNEQFF
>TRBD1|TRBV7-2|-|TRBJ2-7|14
TGTGCCAGCAGATGGGACAGGGGAAACTACGAGCAGTACTTC
CASRWDRGNYEQYF
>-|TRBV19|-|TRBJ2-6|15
TGTGCCAGTAAGGCCGGGAGCTCTGGGGCCAACGTCCTGACTTTC
CASKAGSSGANVLTF
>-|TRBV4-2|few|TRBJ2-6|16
TGTACCAGCAGCCAAGATGGGAACTCTGGGGCCAACGTCCTGACTTTC
CTSSQDGNSGANVLTF
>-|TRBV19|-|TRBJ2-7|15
TGTGCCAGTAGTACGGACAGCCAGAGCTCCTACGAGCAGTACTTC
CASSTDSQSSYEQYF
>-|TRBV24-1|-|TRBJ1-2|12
TGTGCCACCAGTGATTCCGGACAGAGAGCCACCTTC
CATSDSGQRATF
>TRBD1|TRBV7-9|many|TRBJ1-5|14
TGTGCCAGCAGCGAGGGACAGGGAGGACAGCCCCAGCATTTT
CASSEGQGGQPQHF